The 14 T cell receptor beta chains listed next were all sequenced from one sample in a study of T-cell reconstitution after alpha-beta-depleted transplantation in children. The library targeted TCRbeta and was prepared with unique molecular identifiers. TCRdb reanalysed the PCR reads using MiXCR and keeps one entry per CDR3 protein. Of approximately 650,000 distinct CDR3 sequences listed, roughly 14% were seen once; the top ten hold 0.75% to 0.85%. Sequencing used PBMCs, obtained before TCRalphabeta/CD19-depleted stem cell transplant. The receptors were gathered from a girl between 2 and 10 years old with congenital amegakaryocytic thrombocytopenia, due to receive a stem cell transplant.

This clonotype was counted a few times. V usage is TRBV29-1 and J usage is TRBJ2-1, with a weak D call TRBD1 (5 bases). Trimming stripped 3 bases from V and 10 bases from J, with 10 bases between. Germline-derived CDR1 and CDR2 are SQVTM and ANQGSEA. The CDR3 extends over 11 amino acids. The CDR3 region has the DNA TGCAGCGTTGATCTTGGGGCCGAGCAGTTCTTC. It translates to CSVDLGAEQFF.

This clonotype was found many times. The chain couples TRBV7-9 to TRBJ2-1; D gene unclear. CDR3 length equals 11 residues. The V gene lost 5 bases and the J gene lost 9 bases, with 8 bases spanning the gap. CDR1 and CDR2 (germline): SEHNR, FQNEAQ (reference sequence). CDR3 loop: CASSDRGEQFF. CDR3 in DNA: TGTGCCAGCAGCGACCGTGGTGAGCAGTTCTTC.

This clonotype has ten or more counts. The V and J genes are TRBV5-1 and TRBJ2-7, with D perhaps matching TRBD1 (5 bases). V gave up 4 bases and J gave up 0 bases, with 14 bases separating them. Germline lookup yields CDR1 SGHRS and CDR2 YFSETQ. The CDR3 has 15 amino acids. This CDR3 is CASSPARVSSYEQYF. Here the CDR3 DNA reads TGCGCCAGCAGCCCCGCCAGGGTGAGCTCCTACGAGCAGTACTTC.

The chain carries TRBV5-1 and TRBJ2-1; D gene uncertain. V was clipped by 0 bases and J by 10 bases, with 11 bases between them. The V gene's germline CDR1 is SGHRS and CDR2 YFSETQ. The CDR3 runs to 13 residues. The CDR3 is CASSLGFGLEQFF. CDR3 DNA: TGCGCCAGCAGCTTGGGGTTTGGGTTAGAGCAGTTCTTC.

This CDR3 reads CAWRVWGGKGEQFF. CDR3 sequence (DNA): TGTGCCTGGAGAGTTTGGGGGGGTAAGGGTGAGCAGTTCTTC. This chain connects TRBV30 to TRBJ2-1, with 7 bases aligning to TRBD2. J gave up 9 bases and V 3 bases, and 11 bases lay outside the gene matches. The length of the CDR3 is 14 residues. Germline V CDR1 and CDR2: GTSNPN, SVGIG (reference sequence).

This chain links TRBV5-6 with TRBJ1-2; 10 nucleotides match TRBD1. The V segment lost 4 bases and the J segment 8 bases; nucleotides outside the gene matches: 5. The CDR3 has 13 residues. Germline assignment: CDR1 SGHDT and CDR2 YYEEEE. Here the CDR3 DNA reads TGTGCCAGCAGCCCGGACAGGGGGGGAGGCTACACCTTC. Its protein is CASSPDRGGGYTF.

This clonotype was observed a few times. The chain uses TRBV12-3 or TRBV12-4 and TRBJ2-5, with TRBD2 matching 10 bases. The junction had 3 bases not matched to a gene; V was cut back by 3 bases and J by 2 bases. The length of the CDR3 is 15 residues. The CDR3 region is CASSFMTSGQETQYF. The CDR3 nucleotides read TGTGCCAGCAGTTTTATGACTAGCGGGCAAGAGACCCAGTACTTC.

This clonotype was observed at least ten times. The chain combines TRBV5-1 with TRBJ2-5; D gene unclear. V was pared by 0 bases and J by 7 bases, with 13 bases between. Germline-derived CDR1 and CDR2 are SGHRS and YFSETQ. There are 14 residues in the CDR3. The CDR3 protein is CASSLVDHSGTQYF. The DNA of the CDR3 is TGCGCCAGCAGCTTGGTAGATCATTCGGGGACCCAGTACTTC. Filled out from reference TRBV5-1 and TRBJ2-5, the complete variable domain reads KAGVTQTPRYLIKTRGQQVTLSCSPISGHRSVSWYQQTPGQGLQFLFEYFSETQRNKGNFPGRFSGRQFSNSRSEMNVSTLELGDSALYLCASSLVDHSGTQYFGPGTRLLVL.

There are many counts of this clonotype. The gene calls are TRBV29-1 and TRBJ2-7; TRBD2 aligns across 8 bases. The junction had 8 bases not matched to a gene; V was cut back by 4 bases and J by 3 bases. The germline V gene has CDR1 SQVTM and CDR2 ANQGSEA. CDR3 length: 14 amino acids. Written as DNA, the CDR3 is TGCAGCGTTGGGACCGGGACTAGTATCTACGAGCAGTACTTC. Amino acid sequence: CSVGTGTSIYEQYF.

This clonotype was recorded many times. The CDR3 loop reads CASKPLGNLYGYTF. DNA for the CDR3: TGTGCCAGCAAGCCCCTGGGGAACCTCTATGGCTACACCTTC. The chain links TRBV7-9 to TRBJ1-2; D unresolved. Trimming shortened V by 7 bases and J by 4 bases, and 16 bases separated the two germline ends. CDR3 length: 14 residues. Germline V gene lookup returns CDR1 SEHNR and CDR2 FQNEAQ (reference sequence).

In this sample, this clonotype turned up many times. This rearrangement joins TRBV4-1 to TRBJ2-2; 8 positions agree with TRBD1. Germline V gene data show CDR1 as MGHRA and CDR2 as YSYEKL. The ends lost 4 bases at V and 3 bases at J; junction bases unmatched: 4. This CDR3 contains 15 residues. The CDR3 loop reads CASSLGQGYTGELFF. CDR3 bases: TGCGCCAGCAGCCTTGGACAGGGCTACACCGGGGAGCTGTTTTTT.

This clonotype showed up many times. This sequence joins TRBV4-1 and TRBJ2-1, with 7 nucleotides matching TRBD2. Germline trimming cut 4 bases from V and 0 bases from J; bases unmatched to any gene: 12. Germline CDR1 reads MGHRA; CDR2 reads YSYEKL. The CDR3 contains 18 residues. CDR3 protein: CASSPSGVPRSSYNEQFF. The CDR3 region has the DNA TGCGCCAGCAGCCCTAGCGGCGTACCCCGGAGCTCCTACAATGAGCAGTTCTTC.

This chain joins TRBV9 and TRBJ2-3, with D unresolved. The CDR3 is made up of 14 amino acids. The germline CDR1 and CDR2 sequences are SGDLS and YYNGEE. With 0 bases removed from V and 4 bases from J, the gap between germline ends came to 9 bases. CDR3 DNA sequence: TGTGCCAGCAGCGTAGAAGGGTATGCAGATACGCAGTATTTT. Translation gives CASSVEGYADTQYF. The full variable domain, completed using reference TRBV9 and TRBJ2-3, is DSGVTQTPKHLITATGQRVTLRCSPRSGDLSVYWYQQSLDQGLQFLIQYYNGEERAKGNILERFSAQQFPDLHSELNLSSLELGDSALYFCASSVEGYADTQYFGPGTRLTVL.

The genes are TRBV10-3 and TRBJ2-1; possibly TRBD2 for D (6 bases). CDR3 length: 13 residues. Trimming took off 10 bases at V and 9 bases at J, with 19 bases between the two ends. CDR1 is ENHRY, CDR2 SYGVKD, per germline. CDR3 region: CATGQLREAEQFF. The CDR3, as DNA: TGTGCCACCGGACAATTAAGGGAGGCTGAGCAGTTCTTC.